The clone carrying this T cell receptor beta chain was picked up a small number of times. The antigen is unknown. TCRdb passed the 5' RACE reads through MiXCR, listing each CDR3 protein once. The sample yields hundreds of thousands of distinct CDR3 sequences, 6% to 6.5% seen once. This entry is derived from a study of identical twins. Findings of the study overall: Conclusions relied on cross-sectional statistical analysis, not following the same donors. When twins shared out-of-frame alpha sequences, those sequences had excess low generation probability.

The clonotype comes from a young man in good health. The sequencing sample was made of naive T cells sorted from blood.

The CDR3 DNA reads TGTGCCAGCAGCCAAGATGGTCGGGGAGAGACCCAGTACTTC. Protein product: CASSQDGRGETQYF. J is TRBJ2-5 and V is TRBV4-2, with D tentatively TRBD2 (5 bases). Germline CDR1 reads LGHNA; CDR2 reads YNFKEQ. V shed 0 bases and J shed 4 bases, with 9 bases lying between them. The CDR3 loop spans 14 amino acids.